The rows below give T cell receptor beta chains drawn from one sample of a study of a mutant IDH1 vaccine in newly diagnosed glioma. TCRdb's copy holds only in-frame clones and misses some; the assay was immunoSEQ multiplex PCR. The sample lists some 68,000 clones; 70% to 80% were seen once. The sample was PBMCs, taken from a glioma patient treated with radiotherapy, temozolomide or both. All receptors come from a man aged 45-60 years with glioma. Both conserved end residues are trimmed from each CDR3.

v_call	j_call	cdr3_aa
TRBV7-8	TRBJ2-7	ASGPRGSAYEQY
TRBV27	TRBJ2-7	ASSLSTGGSEQY
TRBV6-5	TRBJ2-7	ASSYDAGWEQY
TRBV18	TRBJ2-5	ASSPPGGLDNQETQY
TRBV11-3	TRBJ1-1	ASSLGPDNTEAF
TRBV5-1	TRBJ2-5	ASTLSVGLQETQY
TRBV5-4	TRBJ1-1	ASSYRQFNTEAF
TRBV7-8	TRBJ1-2	ASSLVFAVSNYGYT
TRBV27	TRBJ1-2	ASSLQGRGYT
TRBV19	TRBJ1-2	ASSASEIGYT
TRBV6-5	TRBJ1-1	ASSYNGGHTEAF
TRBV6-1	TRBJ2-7	ASSIGTGSYEQY
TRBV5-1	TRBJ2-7	ASSLGEGGDEQY
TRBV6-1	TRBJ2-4	ASSGGLDNIQY
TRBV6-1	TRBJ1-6	ASSDEGQNSPLH
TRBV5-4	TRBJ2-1	ASGRGVWDEQF
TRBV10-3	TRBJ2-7	AITRQGNTYEQY
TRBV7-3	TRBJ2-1	ASSLAGLNDNEQF
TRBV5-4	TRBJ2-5	ASSFSGGPQETQY
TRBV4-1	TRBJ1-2	ASSQEYRDYGYT
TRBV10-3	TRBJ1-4	AISHPAPNEKLF